This TCR beta chain was captured in a study of CD8 T cells in Susac syndrome. Whole-study context: Within the group of sequenced Susac syndrome patients, six had active disease and eight or nine were in remission.

Overall study results and limits: In total CD8+ repertoires, approximately 17 Susac-specific public clones were found, and roughly 5 in CD8+ TEMRA repertoires.

For this clonotype: Its specificity is not known. At one end the junction does not follow the germline gene, possibly because of a read error.

CDR3 length: 11 residues. In germline, CDR1 is MGHRA, CDR2 YSYEKL. Random hexamers served to reverse transcribe about 0.5 to 1 ug RNA. MiXCR was run by TCRdb on the immunoSEQ multiplex PCR reads, yielding one entry per CDR3 protein. The sample has some 58,000 distinct CDR3 sequences; approximately 95% are singletons. Specimen: CD8+ T cells from PBMCs. The clonotype originates from a human donor with Susac syndrome. The rearrangement joins TRBV4-1 to TRBJ1-2; D is unclear. The CDR3 region is CASSQGPNRDF. DNA of the CDR3: TGCGCCAGCAGCCAAGGCCCTAACAGAGACTTC.